The clone carrying this TCR beta chain was seen many times. Its antigen is still unknown. These data are taken from a study of T-cell reconstitution after alpha-beta-depleted transplantation in children. Study outcomes and limitations: From newly produced T cells came most of the T-cell counts and diversity one year after transplant. Expanded graft clones numbering several hundred reportedly gave rise to alpha-beta T cells about two months after transplant. Day-60 TCRbeta diversity that was high in some patients was derived from surviving recipient T cells and thymic progenitors.

It was with unique molecular identifiers that the TCRbeta library was prepared. A single record per CDR3 protein comes from TCRdb applying MiXCR to the PCR reads. The repertoire includes 200,000 to 250,000 distinct CDR3 sequences, under 13% of them detected once, and 28% sits in the top ten. V shed 0 bases and J shed 0 bases, with 21 bases lying between them. The germline V gene has CDR1 MNHEY and CDR2 SVGAGI. The CDR3 is made up of 19 amino acids. The TCR was taken from a child under two years old with acute myeloid leukemia, due to receive a stem cell transplant. The sequences come from PBMCs, collected before TCRalphabeta/CD19-depleted stem cell transplant. V is TRBV6-5 and J is TRBJ2-7, with a weak D call TRBD2 (6 bases). The DNA of the CDR3 is TGTGCCAGCAGTTACTCCCCTGACTTAGCGGCAAGGAGCTCCTACGAGCAGTACTTC. Protein sequence: CASSYSPDLAARSSYEQYF.